What follows are 5 T cell receptor beta chains derived from one specimen sequenced in a study of blood T cell repertoires in COVID-19. TCRdb's copy holds only in-frame clones and misses some; the assay was immunoSEQ multiplex PCR. This sample has 110,000 to 150,000 clones, with roughly 84% found just once. Sequencing input: PBMCs or T cells enriched from blood (not recorded which). These receptor sequences come from a man aged 40-55 years with acute COVID-19.

This chain joins TRBV21-1 and TRBJ2-5; the table assigns TRBD2, which was not confirmed against the DNA. TRBV21-1 is given as a pseudogene. This CDR3 has 16 residues. CDR3 sequence: CASSKDVGDLEETQYF. Here the CDR3 DNA reads TGTGCCAGCAGCAAAGATGTCGGAGATTTAGAAGAGACCCAGTACTTC.

The gene calls are TRBV6-2 or TRBV6-3 and TRBJ2-4; D is perhaps TRBD1 (6 bases). Germline CDR1 and CDR2: MNHEY and SVGEGT. CDR3 length: 12 amino acids. Trimming cost V 6 bases and J 8 bases, with 11 bases left between them. Written as DNA, the CDR3 is TGTGCCAGCAGCCCAGGGGTGGACATTCAGTACTTC. It codes for CASSPGVDIQYF.

The rearrangement uses TRBV6-4 and TRBJ2-2; maybe TRBD2 (7 bases). The CDR3 is 16 amino acids. Deletions cut 2 bases from V and 8 bases from J, with 18 bases between. Per the germline V gene, CDR1 is MRHNA and CDR2 is SNTAGT. The CDR3 loop is CASSDVGGAPAGELFF. For the CDR3, the DNA is TGTGCCAGCAGTGACGTGGGGGGGGCCCCAGCGGGGGAGCTGTTTTTT.

The CDR3 sequence: CASSLAPYGYTF. DNA of the CDR3: TGTGCCAGCAGTCTGGCCCCGTATGGCTACACCTTC. V usage is TRBV28 and J usage is TRBJ1-2; no firm D call. This CDR3 is built from 12 residues. V was clipped by 5 bases and J by 5 bases, with 9 bases between them. CDR1 MDHEN and CDR2 SYDVKM come from the germline V gene.

V usage is TRBV15 and J usage is TRBJ1-6; D is undetermined. CDR3 length: 16 residues. Trimming removed 1 base at V and 7 bases at J, with 14 bases between. The germline gives CDR1 LNHNV, CDR2 YYDKDF (reference sequence). The DNA for the CDR3 is TGTGCCACCAGCAGAGGGGCTCAAAACAGAAATTCACCCCTCCACTTT. Translation: CATSRGAQNRNSPLHF.